This T cell receptor beta chain came from a study of cytomegalovirus exposure and HLA in healthy donors. Points from the study as a whole: Follow-up analysis found HLA locus-dependent TCR association rates, highest for DRB1 and lowest for HLA-C. CMV antigen specificity was confirmed in vitro for three CMV-associated chains.

Primers: 60 Vbeta forward and 13 Jbeta reverse. TCRdb's copy holds only in-frame clones and misses some; the assay was immunoSEQ multiplex PCR. Here the sample spans around 190,000 clones, around four fifths being singletons. All donors participated as healthy donors of bone marrow. Unrecorded immune exposures were likely, despite nominal health at sampling. In germline, CDR1 is MNHNY, CDR2 SVGAGI (reference sequence). Trimming took 2 bases from V and 11 from J, leaving 12 bases between them. The CDR3 runs 12 residues. About this clone: The target antigen is unknown.

The source is a woman aged 35 to 49 in good health and CMV-seronegative. The sequencing input was PBMCs. This rearrangement joins TRBV6-6 to TRBJ1-1; D may be TRBD1 (5 bases). The CDR3 loop reads CASSYGGLYAFF. The CDR3 nucleotides read TGTGCCAGCAGTTACGGGGGACTCTATGCTTTCTTT.